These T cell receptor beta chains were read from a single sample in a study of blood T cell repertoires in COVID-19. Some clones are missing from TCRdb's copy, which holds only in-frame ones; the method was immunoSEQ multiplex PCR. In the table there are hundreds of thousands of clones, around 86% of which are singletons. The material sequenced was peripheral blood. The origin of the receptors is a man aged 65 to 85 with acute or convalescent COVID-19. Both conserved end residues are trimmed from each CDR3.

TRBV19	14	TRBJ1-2	ASTEQGSSLVYGYT
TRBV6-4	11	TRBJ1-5	ASSPSGGQPQH
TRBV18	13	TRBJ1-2	ASSLPRGQGFGYT
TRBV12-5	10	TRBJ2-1	ASGDLGDEQF
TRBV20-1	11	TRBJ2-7	SASRTSAGEQY
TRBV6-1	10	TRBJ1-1	ASSDWGLGAF
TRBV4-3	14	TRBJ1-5	ASSQEAGRSGQPQH
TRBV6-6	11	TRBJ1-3	ATGGISGNTIY
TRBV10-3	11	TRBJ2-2	ASLPGGTGELF
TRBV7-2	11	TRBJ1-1	ASSLWQGSEAF
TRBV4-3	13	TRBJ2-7	ASSQDMDRSYEQY
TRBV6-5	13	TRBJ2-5	ASSSGTGGMETQY
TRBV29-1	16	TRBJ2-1	SVEGGLAGPRRWDEQF
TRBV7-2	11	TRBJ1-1	ASSPVTATEAF
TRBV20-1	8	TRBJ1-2	SASDYGYT
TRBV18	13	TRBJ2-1	ASSPVSGGVSEQF
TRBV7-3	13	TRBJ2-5	ASSTGQGNWETQY
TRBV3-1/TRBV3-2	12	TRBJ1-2	ASSQAYRGNGYT
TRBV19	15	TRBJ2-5	ASSIDHRRGARETQY
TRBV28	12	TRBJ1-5	ASSFEGRNQPQH
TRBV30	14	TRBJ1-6	AWSAGQGTLDSPLH
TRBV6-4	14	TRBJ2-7	ASSDSQLDGTYEQY
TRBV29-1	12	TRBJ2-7	SVEEETDSYEQY
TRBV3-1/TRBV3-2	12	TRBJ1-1	ASSQAGRGTEAF